This TCR beta chain comes out of a study of cytomegalovirus exposure and HLA in healthy donors. PCR primers comprised 60 Vbeta and 13 Jbeta primers. Method: immunoSEQ multiplex PCR; TCRdb's copy keeps in-frame clones and lacks some. The table records about 95,000 clones, 78% of them present only once. This clone has a single count. What it binds is unknown. Findings and limits, study-wide: Most TCR sequences were uncommon, yet certain public TCRs appeared in many donors. V segments that were indistinguishable, TRBV6-2 and TRBV6-3 among them, were omitted from analysis.

The V and J ends lost 0 bases and 4 bases respectively, with 16 bases between them. The germline CDR1 and CDR2 sequences are SGHRS and YFSETQ. There are 16 residues in the CDR3. The chain couples TRBV5-1 to TRBJ1-2; weak D call: TRBD1 (5 bases). Sequenced material: PBMCs. The receptor was derived from a middle-aged woman in good health and CMV-seropositive. CDR3 DNA sequence: TGCGCCAGCAGCTTGGGGGGGGACCCAAACCCCTATGGCTACACCTTC. This codes for CASSLGGDPNPYGYTF. Supplemented by reference TRBV5-1 and TRBJ1-2, the full variable domain reads KAGVTQTPRYLIKTRGQQVTLSCSPISGHRSVSWYQQTPGQGLQFLFEYFSETQRNKGNFPGRFSGRQFSNSRSEMNVSTLELGDSALYLCASSLGGDPNPYGYTFGSGTRLTVV.